This T cell receptor beta chain was captured by sequencing in a study of tumor and adjacent non-tumor tissue in lung cancer. Overall study findings and caveats: Tumor TCR diversity, when higher, was linked to shorter survival.

The V gene's germline CDR1 is MNHEY and CDR2 SVGAGI. This CDR3 is built from 16 residues. Worth noting for this clonotype: Its antigen is not known. Here the CDR3 omits its conserved ending phenylalanine or tryptophan, so a read error is the likely source.

Three rounds of nested PCR, following a modified ARM-PCR protocol, produced the TCRbeta library. TCRdb reanalysed the multiplex PCR reads using MiXCR and keeps one entry per CDR3 protein. The sample yields approximately 66,000 distinct CDR3 sequences, about 63% seen once. This sample's RNA came from whole unsorted tissue. More than 3 cm separated this lung sample from the edge of the tumor. Newly diagnosed lung cancer patients had thoracic surgery in China, August–late 2014, without prior chemotherapy. Sequencing was performed on distant non-tumor lung tissue. This clonotype was obtained from a man aged 70 or older with non-small cell lung cancer. The chain combines TRBV6-5 with TRBJ2-3, with TRBD1 matching over 8 bases. The end of the DNA is better explained by TRBJ1-5, so the J call may be wrong. Written as DNA, the CDR3 is TGTGCCAGCAGTTCGCTTCCGGGACAGGCCCCAGATACGCAGCATCTT. It yields the protein CASSSLPGQAPDTQHL.